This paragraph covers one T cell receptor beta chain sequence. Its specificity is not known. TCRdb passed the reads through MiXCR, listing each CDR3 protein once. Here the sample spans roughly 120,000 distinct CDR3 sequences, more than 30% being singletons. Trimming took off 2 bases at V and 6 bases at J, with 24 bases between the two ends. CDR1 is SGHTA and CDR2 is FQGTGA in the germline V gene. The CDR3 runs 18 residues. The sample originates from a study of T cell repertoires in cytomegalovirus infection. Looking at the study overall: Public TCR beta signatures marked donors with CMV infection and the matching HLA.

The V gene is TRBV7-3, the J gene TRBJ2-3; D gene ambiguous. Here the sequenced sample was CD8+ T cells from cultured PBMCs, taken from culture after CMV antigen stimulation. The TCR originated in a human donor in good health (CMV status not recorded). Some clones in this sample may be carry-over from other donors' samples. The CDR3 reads CASSLLPPASALGDTQYF. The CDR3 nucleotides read TGTGCCAGCAGCTTACTCCCCCCCGCCTCGGCCTTGGGGGATACGCAGTATTTT.